Following are 30 T cell receptor beta chains from one sample sequenced in a study of spatial heterogeneity in lung cancer. MiXCR was run by TCRdb on the 5' RACE reads, yielding one entry per CDR3 protein. This sample yields approximately 50,000 distinct CDR3 sequences, of which under 8% are seen a single time; approximately 40% belongs to the top ten. Time point given: blood at routine non-recurrence follow-up after resection. Unsorted whole RNA from tumor, nontumor lung or frozen PBMC underwent sequencing. The starting material was PBMCs, obtained at follow-up. These receptors all stem from a female donor with early-stage non-small cell lung cancer.

The sample holds a few counts of this clonotype. The genes are TRBV25-1 and TRBJ2-3, with TRBD2 matching 10 bases. V shed 7 bases and J 2 bases; nucleotides not matched to a gene: 6. The CDR3 extends over 15 amino acids. The germline CDR1 and CDR2 sequences are MGHDK and SYGVNS. CDR3 sequence reads: CASTKLAGPTDTQYF. Written as DNA, the CDR3 is TGTGCCAGCACCAAACTAGCGGGGCCCACAGATACGCAGTATTTT.

This clonotype occurred many times. The J gene is TRBJ1-5, the V gene TRBV7-2, with D tentatively TRBD1 (5 bases). The CDR3 contains 13 residues. Germline CDR1 reads SGHTA; CDR2 reads FQGNSA. The V and J ends lost 5 bases and 7 bases respectively, with 12 bases between them. CDR3 sequence (DNA): TGTGCCAGCAGCCTAAAAGGGGCCCAGCCCCAGCATTTT. Translating gives CASSLKGAQPQHF.

This clonotype was seen at least ten times. The chain carries TRBV20-1 and TRBJ2-1; a weak D match, TRBD2 (6 bases). V shed 5 bases and J shed 12 bases, with 14 bases lying between them. Germline CDR1 and CDR2: DFQATT and SNEGSKA (reference sequence). The CDR3 is 11 residues long. CDR3: CSAEWRGTQFF. DNA for the CDR3: TGCAGTGCTGAGTGGAGGGGAACGCAGTTCTTC.

This clonotype was observed many times. The rearrangement joins TRBV6-2 or TRBV6-3 to TRBJ1-5; unclear D gene. Trimming pared 0 bases from V and 1 base from J, leaving 7 bases between. Per germline, CDR1 MNHEY and CDR2 SVGEGT. CDR3 length equals 15 residues. CDR3 region: CASSYSYWSNQPQHF. CDR3 coding DNA: TGTGCCAGCAGTTACTCCTATTGGAGCAATCAGCCCCAGCATTTT.

There are many counts of this clonotype. The chain combines TRBV10-2 with TRBJ2-5; D is possibly TRBD2 (5 bases). The V gene lost 8 bases and the J gene lost 3 bases, with 19 bases spanning the gap. CDR3 size: 15 residues. CDR1 is WSHSY and CDR2 is SAAADI in the germline V gene. The CDR3 DNA follows: TGCGCCAGCGACCTCGCCGTTGGGCGGGAAGAGACCCAGTACTTC. It is translated as CASDLAVGREETQYF.

The chain combines TRBV18 with TRBJ1-5; the D is unclear. The germline V gene encodes CDR1 KGHSH and CDR2 LQKENI. This CDR3 is 13 amino acids long. V dropped 2 bases and J dropped 7 bases, with 9 bases sitting between them. Here the CDR3 DNA reads TGTGCCAGCTCACCAGGGAATGACCAGCCCCAGCATTTT. As protein: CASSPGNDQPQHF.

The CDR3 bases are TGTGCCAGCAGTTCCGATAGCAATCAGCCCCAGCATTTT. Encoded protein: CASSSDSNQPQHF. This chain links TRBV14 with TRBJ1-5, with D unresolved. The CDR3 loop spans 13 amino acids. CDR1 SGHDN and CDR2 FVKESK come from the germline V gene. V was shortened by 6 bases and J by 0 bases, with 6 bases between the two germline ends.

Many counts were recorded for this clonotype. CDR3: CASSPQSGIYGYTF. DNA of the CDR3: TGTGCCAGCAGTCCGCAATCAGGGATCTATGGCTACACCTTC. The rearrangement links TRBV6-6 to TRBJ1-2; TRBD1 is a possible D gene (5 bases). Germline CDR1 MNHNY, CDR2 SVGAGI (reference sequence). The CDR3 contains 14 residues. Trimming took 5 bases from V and 4 from J, leaving 14 bases between them.

This clonotype was seen repeatedly, ten times or more. This chain uses TRBV6-6 with TRBJ2-5, with D hard to call. Between the trimmed V and J ends, which lost 6 bases and 4 bases, there was a span of 9 bases. The CDR3 covers 12 residues. Germline loops: CDR1 MNHNY, CDR2 SVGAGI (reference sequence). The CDR3 protein is CASSRPGETQYF. The CDR3 DNA is TGTGCCAGCAGCCGCCCGGGAGAGACCCAGTACTTC.

The chain joins TRBV7-9 to TRBJ2-3, with 9 bases aligning to TRBD2. This CDR3 spans 14 amino acids. V was pared by 5 bases and J by 6 bases, with 6 bases of the junction left unmatched. CDR1 and CDR2 from the germline V gene are SEHNR and FQNEAQ (reference sequence). The chain's CDR3 is CASSRSGGADTQYF. Here the CDR3 DNA reads TGTGCCAGCAGCCGTAGCGGGGGAGCGGATACGCAGTATTTT.

This clonotype was observed at least ten times. The rearrangement uses TRBV4-3 and TRBJ2-7; TRBD1 matches at 10 bases. The CDR3 covers 16 residues. The trim removed 3 bases at V and 5 bases at J, leaving 10 bases unmatched. The germline V gene encodes CDR1 LGHNA and CDR2 YSLEER. The CDR3 loop reads CASSHTSPGQGNEQYF. The CDR3 DNA is TGCGCCAGCAGCCACACATCGCCGGGACAGGGGAACGAGCAGTACTTC.

This clonotype showed up many times. The chain links TRBV28 to TRBJ2-5; possible D gene TRBD2, 6 bases. The CDR3 sequence is 15 residues long. The germline CDR1 and CDR2 sequences are MDHEN and SYDVKM. Deletions cut 3 bases from V and 7 bases from J, with 18 bases between. This chain's CDR3 is CASSLLARGLGTQYF. CDR3 in DNA: TGTGCCAGCAGTTTGCTAGCGAGGGGTTTAGGGACCCAGTACTTC.

The chain has TRBV4-1 and TRBJ2-3; 10 bases line up with TRBD2. The CDR3 extends over 17 amino acids. Germline V lookup: CDR1 MGHRA, CDR2 YSYEKL. After removal of 0 bases from V and 6 bases from J, the junction contained 9 bases not matched to a gene. Here the CDR3 DNA reads TGCGCCAGCAGCCAAGATCGGGAAGCGGGGGGGCAGGATACGCAGTATTTT. Amino acid sequence: CASSQDREAGGQDTQYF.

The rearrangement links TRBV11-2 to TRBJ2-5, with TRBD2 matching 9 bases. CDR3 size: 15 residues. Trimming cost V 5 bases and J 1 base; bases outside gene matches: 5. Germline V lookup: CDR1 SGHAT, CDR2 FQNNGV. CDR3 in amino acids: CASSATTSGQETQYF. The CDR3 DNA is TGTGCCAGCAGCGCCACGACTAGCGGCCAAGAGACCCAGTACTTC.

This clonotype was counted ten times or more. The rearrangement links TRBV4-2 to TRBJ2-3; 8 bases map to TRBD2. Per germline, CDR1 LGHNA and CDR2 YNFKEQ. The CDR3 spans 15 residues. After removal of 0 bases from V and 4 bases from J, the junction contained 3 bases not matched to a gene. CDR3 in amino acids: CASSQDGGGSDTQYF. In DNA form, the CDR3 reads TGTGCCAGCAGCCAAGACGGGGGGGGCTCAGATACGCAGTATTTT.

This clonotype has a count of ten or more. The chain carries TRBV28 and TRBJ2-1, with D tentatively TRBD2 (5 bases). The CDR3 contains 12 residues. Trimming cost V 4 bases and J 7 bases, with 8 bases left between them. The germline V gene has CDR1 MDHEN and CDR2 SYDVKM. The CDR3 nucleotides read TGTGCCAGCAGTTCCCAGCGGAATGAGCAGTTCTTC. This gives the protein CASSSQRNEQFF.

This clonotype was counted many times. This sequence joins TRBV28 and TRBJ2-7; the D is unclear. CDR1 is MDHEN, CDR2 SYDVKM, per germline. The CDR3 sequence is 12 residues long. V was cut by 3 bases and J by 3 bases, with 6 bases left in between. The CDR3 region is CASSFERYEQYF. The DNA of the CDR3 is TGTGCCAGCAGTTTTGAACGCTACGAGCAGTACTTC.

This clonotype was detected a few times. The chain employs TRBV3-1 and TRBJ1-2, with a possible D match to TRBD1 (5 bases). The CDR3 sequence is 12 residues long. V lost 5 bases and J lost 5, with 9 bases in between. The germline CDR1 and CDR2 sequences are LGHDT and YNNKEL (reference sequence). The CDR3 reads CASSYQGYGYTF. CDR3 nucleotide sequence: TGTGCCAGCAGCTATCAGGGATATGGCTACACCTTC.

The count of this clonotype is one. The rearrangement joins TRBV29-1 to TRBJ2-2, with D possibly being TRBD1 (6 bases). The CDR3 has 15 amino acids. V was clipped by 7 bases and J by 1 base, with 16 bases between them. Per germline, CDR1 SQVTM and CDR2 ANQGSEA. CDR3 nucleotides: TGCAGCGCCCTGTACAGGGTGAGGAACACCGGGGAGCTGTTTTTT. Translated: CSALYRVRNTGELFF.

This clonotype has only a few counts. This chain connects TRBV12-3 or TRBV12-4 to TRBJ1-2; D not resolved. CDR3 length equals 13 residues. Deletions cut 6 bases from V and 7 bases from J, with 15 bases between. Here the CDR3 DNA reads TGTGCCAGCAGCGACCTTTTGCCGCTTGGCTACACCTTC. Translation gives CASSDLLPLGYTF.

The chain links TRBV6-1 to TRBJ1-2; the D gene is possibly TRBD1 (5 bases). The CDR3 has 14 amino acids. CDR1 is MNHNS and CDR2 is SASEGT in the germline V gene. Trimming shortened V by 0 bases and J by 8 bases, and 13 bases separated the two germline ends. The chain's CDR3 is CASSEAGGARGYTF. CDR3 bases: TGTGCCAGCAGTGAAGCGGGAGGGGCAAGGGGCTACACCTTC.

This clonotype was counted at least ten times. This rearrangement joins TRBV7-2 to TRBJ2-3, with D perhaps TRBD1 (6 bases). The CDR3 loop spans 15 amino acids. CDR1 and CDR2 from the germline V gene are SGHTA and FQGNSA. Trimming left V 1 base short and J 4 bases short, with 12 bases between. CDR3 sequence (DNA): TGTGCCAGCAGCTTAGGAGGGGGTCGGGCAGATACGCAGTATTTT. Residues: CASSLGGGRADTQYF.

This clonotype has only a few counts. The chain employs TRBV20-1 and TRBJ1-2; D is uncertain. The V and J ends lost 3 bases and 7 bases respectively, with 15 bases between them. Germline assignment: CDR1 DFQATT and CDR2 SNEGSKA (reference sequence). The length of the CDR3 is 13 residues. The CDR3 reads CSASLFGMGGYTF. CDR3 coding DNA: TGCAGTGCTAGTCTTTTCGGAATGGGTGGCTACACCTTC.

This clonotype was seen more than once but under ten times. The chain employs TRBV12-5 and TRBJ2-2; D is uncertain. The germline gives CDR1 LGHNT, CDR2 FRNRAP. This CDR3 is 14 amino acids long. V lost 6 bases to trimming and J lost 0 bases, with 8 bases between them. The CDR3 coding sequence is TGTGCTAGTGGGTCCCTTCCGAACACCGGGGAGCTGTTTTTT. Amino acids: CASGSLPNTGELFF.

This clonotype showed up many times. The chain carries TRBV5-1 and TRBJ2-5; D is possibly TRBD2 (6 bases). The V gene lost 4 bases and the J gene lost 3 bases, with 16 bases spanning the gap. This CDR3 comprises 15 residues. Germline CDR1 SGHRS, CDR2 YFSETQ. CDR3 sequence (DNA): TGCGCCAGCAGCCGGTCGCCGGGAGCGGAAGAGACCCAGTACTTC. This gives the protein CASSRSPGAEETQYF.

This clonotype occurred many times. The chain carries TRBV10-3 and TRBJ2-5, with D perhaps matching TRBD2 (6 bases). CDR1 ENHRY and CDR2 SYGVKD come from the germline V gene. The ends were cut back, 3 bases at V and 2 bases at J, with 10 bases in the middle. The CDR3 has 14 amino acids. The CDR3 loop is CAISEGGEQETQYF. The CDR3 DNA sequence: TGTGCCATCAGTGAAGGCGGGGAGCAAGAGACCCAGTACTTC.

The V and J genes are TRBV3-1 and TRBJ2-7; 10 nucleotides align to TRBD2. This CDR3 is built from 16 residues. The germline CDR1 and CDR2 sequences are LGHDT and YNNKEL (reference sequence). With 0 bases clipped from V and 3 bases from J, the junction kept 5 bases outside the gene matches. The CDR3 nucleotides read TGTGCCAGCAGCCAAGATCGGCTAGCGGGGGACTACGAGCAGTACTTC. This encodes CASSQDRLAGDYEQYF.

This chain links TRBV10-3 with TRBJ2-3, with 7 positions matching TRBD1. The CDR3 totals 15 residues. Germline CDR1 and CDR2: ENHRY and SYGVKD. The J segment lost 4 bases and the V segment lost 6 bases, leaving 10 bases of the junction unmatched. CDR3 in amino acids: CAISQGQLNSDTQYF. Written as DNA, the CDR3 is TGTGCCATCAGCCAGGGACAGCTAAACTCAGATACGCAGTATTTT.

Many counts were recorded for this clonotype. The chain couples TRBV28 to TRBJ2-5, with 8 bases lining up with TRBD2. CDR3 length: 13 amino acids. The ends lost 9 bases at V and 1 base at J; junction bases unmatched: 4. Per germline, CDR1 MDHEN and CDR2 SYDVKM. The CDR3 is CASKRGPQETQYF. CDR3 bases: TGTGCCAGTAAGCGGGGGCCCCAAGAGACCCAGTACTTC.

This clonotype was detected ten times or more. This chain links TRBV6-2 or TRBV6-3 with TRBJ2-1; possibly TRBD1 or TRBD2 for D (5 bases each). Deletions cut 6 bases from V and 7 bases from J, with 16 bases between. Germline values: CDR1 MNHEY, CDR2 SVGEGT. This CDR3 spans 14 amino acids. The DNA of the CDR3 is TGTGCCAGCAGCTACGGGGCAGGCTGGAATGAGCAGTTCTTC. Translated, it gives CASSYGAGWNEQFF.